Presented here are 15 T cell receptor beta chains from one specimen sequenced in a study of human T cells and chemical hapten exposure. TCRdb itself ran the RACE reads through MiXCR, one entry per CDR3 protein. The table has about 380,000 distinct CDR3 sequences, roughly 5% seen once. The time point denotes: pre-sensitization, week 0. The treatment was: therapeutic diphenylcyclopropenone sensitization with weekly scalp DPC. The starting material was whole blood, obtained in connection with sensitization to the hapten diphenylcyclopropenone (DPC). These receptors came from a woman in her fifties or sixties with alopecia areata. Some clones in this sample may be carry-over from other donors' samples.

V gene TRBV20-1 combines with J gene TRBJ1-2; D possibly corresponds to TRBD1 (5 bases). The germline gives CDR1 DFQATT, CDR2 SNEGSKA (reference sequence). The CDR3 contains 14 residues. Trimming took off 5 bases at V and 4 bases at J, with 17 bases between the two ends. The CDR3 loop reads CSAREGTRLYGYTF. The CDR3 DNA reads TGCAGTGCTCGTGAAGGGACTAGGCTCTATGGCTACACCTTC.

This clonotype was observed at least ten times. The CDR3 loop is CASSVLAGGDNEQFF. The CDR3, as DNA: TGTGCCAGCAGTGTTCTAGCGGGAGGTGACAATGAGCAGTTCTTC. V gene TRBV25-1 combines with J gene TRBJ2-1; TRBD2 matches 11 bases. The CDR3 contains 15 residues. The junction had 4 bases not matched to a gene; V was cut back by 4 bases and J by 5 bases. Germline lookup yields CDR1 MGHDK and CDR2 SYGVNS.

The DNA for the CDR3 is TGTGCCAGCAGAGCAGGGACCTATGGCTACACCTTC. Its protein is CASRAGTYGYTF. The chain is built from TRBV25-1 and TRBJ1-2; possibly TRBD1 for D (5 bases). There are 12 residues in the CDR3. V lost 6 bases to trimming and J lost 4 bases, with 9 bases between them. CDR1 is MGHDK and CDR2 is SYGVNS in the germline V gene.

V usage is TRBV27 and J usage is TRBJ1-4; D remains unclear. CDR1 MNHEY and CDR2 SMNVEV come from the germline V gene (reference sequence). V was shortened by 4 bases and J by 5 bases, with 8 bases between the two germline ends. The CDR3 spans 13 residues. CDR3 DNA sequence: TGTGCCAGCAGTTCGACCCCGAATGAAAAACTGTTTTTT. It encodes CASSSTPNEKLFF.

The chain is built from TRBV7-9 and TRBJ1-4, with TRBD1 matching over 9 bases. The CDR3 extends over 14 amino acids. CDR1 and CDR2 (germline): SEHNR, FQNEAQ (reference sequence). V dropped 4 bases and J dropped 8; count of bases not matched to a gene: 5. The CDR3 spells CASSWGQGLEKLFF. The CDR3 coding sequence is TGTGCCAGCAGCTGGGGACAGGGTTTAGAAAAACTGTTTTTT.

This clonotype was counted between two and nine times. This sequence joins TRBV10-3 and TRBJ1-6; D uncertain. V was clipped by 2 bases and J by 0 bases, with 11 bases between them. Germline V gene sequence: CDR1 ENHRY, CDR2 SYGVKD. This CDR3 contains 17 residues. CDR3 residues: CAISEGGGASYNSPLHF. CDR3 bases: TGTGCCATCAGTGAGGGTGGCGGTGCCTCCTATAATTCACCCCTCCACTTT.

In its sample, this clonotype was seen many times. This chain links TRBV27 with TRBJ2-3, with TRBD2 matching over 7 bases. Germline loops: CDR1 MNHEY, CDR2 SMNVEV (reference sequence). V shed 3 bases, J shed 5 bases, and the junction held 5 bases outside the gene matches. The CDR3 length is 14 residues. The CDR3 sequence: CASSFGGRGDTQYF. Written as DNA, the CDR3 is TGTGCCAGCAGTTTCGGCGGGAGAGGAGATACGCAGTATTTT.

The rearrangement joins TRBV29-1 to TRBJ1-2; TRBD1 matches 7 bases. Germline V CDR1 and CDR2: SQVTM, ANQGSEA. The CDR3 consists of 16 residues. The ends lost 2 bases at V and 8 bases at J; junction bases unmatched: 17. The CDR3 DNA reads as TGCAGCGTTGAACCACATAACATAGGAGGGGGCCGCGGCTACACCTTC. This translates into CSVEPHNIGGGRGYTF.

The chain joins TRBV16 to TRBJ2-3, with D unresolved. The germline V gene has CDR1 KGHSY and CDR2 FQNENV. V was clipped by 6 bases and J by 0 bases, with 7 bases between them. The CDR3 loop spans 13 amino acids. As DNA, the CDR3 is TGTGCCAGCAGAGACTTAAGCACAGATACGCAGTATTTT. Its translation is CASRDLSTDTQYF. Complete variable domain (other parts from reference TRBV16 and TRBJ2-3): GEEVAQTPKHLVRGEGQKAKLYCAPIKGHSYVFWYQQVLKNEFKFLISFQNENVFDETGMPKERFSAKCLPNSPCSLEIQATKLEDSAVYFCASRDLSTDTQYFGPGTRLTVL.

The gene calls are TRBV6-2 or TRBV6-3 and TRBJ1-3; D perhaps matches TRBD1 (5 bases). The germline V gene has CDR1 MNHEY and CDR2 SVGEGT. The CDR3 sequence is 17 residues long. Trimming shortened V by 5 bases and J by 0 bases, and 17 bases separated the two germline ends. DNA for the CDR3: TGTGCCAGCAGTACCCCGGGACTGCTCCTCTCTGGAAACACCATATATTTT. Amino acids: CASSTPGLLLSGNTIYF.

This sequence joins TRBV12-3 or TRBV12-4 and TRBJ1-5; possible D gene TRBD1, 5 bases. V lost 1 base and J lost 1, with 11 bases in between. This CDR3 spans 16 amino acids. The DNA for the CDR3 is TGTGCCAGCAGTTTAGTCGGGGGTGCGAGCAATCAGCCCCAGCATTTT. It translates to CASSLVGGASNQPQHF.

This clonotype was detected a few times. J is TRBJ2-7 and V is TRBV6-1, with D possibly being TRBD1 or TRBD2 (5 bases each). V lost 5 bases and J lost 2, with 7 bases in between. The CDR3 contains 12 residues. Germline assignment: CDR1 MNHNS and CDR2 SASEGT. CDR3 DNA: TGTGCCAGCAGTATGGGGGCCTACGAGCAGTACTTC. Encoded protein: CASSMGAYEQYF.

This clonotype has just a few counts. The rearrangement uses TRBV6-9 and TRBJ1-2; 9 bases fit TRBD1. J gave up 4 bases and V 4 bases, and 7 bases lay outside the gene matches. The V gene's germline CDR1 is MNHGY and CDR2 SVAAGI. The CDR3 spans 15 residues. The CDR3 DNA reads TGTGCCAGCAGTTCGCGGGACAGGGAGATCTATGGCTACACCTTC. Its protein is CASSSRDREIYGYTF.

This clonotype was observed many times. This chain uses TRBV20-1 with TRBJ2-7; D not resolved. CDR1 DFQATT and CDR2 SNEGSKA come from the germline V gene (reference sequence). Trimming stripped 4 bases from V and 3 bases from J, with 10 bases between. This CDR3 is built from 12 residues. The CDR3 nucleotides are TGCAGTGCTACGGACGGCGACTACGAGCAGTACTTC. The encoded protein is CSATDGDYEQYF.

The chain links TRBV6-2 or TRBV6-3 to TRBJ2-2; the D is unclear. This CDR3 comprises 14 residues. The V end lost 6 bases, the J end lost 4 bases, and 12 bases lay between the germline ends. CDR1 and CDR2 from the germline V gene are MNHEY and SVGEGT. CDR3: CASSPDSTTGELFF. The CDR3 DNA follows: TGTGCCAGCAGCCCTGACTCTACCACCGGGGAGCTGTTTTTT.